The 21 T cell receptor beta chains in this list originate from one sample, sequenced in a study of T cell clonality in common variable immunodeficiency (dated by TCRdb to 2013 to 2016). These receptors are not linked to any known antigen. Results and caveats for the whole study, not just this receptor: CVID TCRbeta sequences were reported to have fewer deletions and N-nucleotide insertions and to lack highly modified clones with 13 or more V deletions.

The library was obtained by the immunoSEQ multiplex PCR assay. Here the immuneACCESS table is served through TCRdb, limited to in-frame sequences with V and J called. Missing clones are a known gap in these copies; in checked studies unresolved V genes cover under half, and the rest lacks a known reason. The table puts 9,400 or so clones in this sample, none counted just once. About 4.4% of the sample lies in the top ten. Sequencing input: peripheral blood mononuclear cells. The receptors stem from a human donor with common variable immunodeficiency.

This clone was found many times. The read stops 3 residues short of the end of the CDR3; the missing end is completed from the germline J gene. This chain joins TRBV30 and TRBJ1-2, with D unclear. The CDR3 covers 14 residues. Per the germline V gene, CDR1 is GTSNPN and CDR2 is SVGIG (reference sequence). The CDR3: CAWSPRNTVRGYTF. Incomplete CDR3 DNA: TGTGCCTGGAGTCCTAGAAATACTGTTCGAGGC.

In this sample, this clone turned up a few times. The read terminates 3 residues before the CDR3 end, so the remaining end is supplied by the germline J gene. The V and J genes are TRBV5-1 and TRBJ2-5, with TRBD2 matching over 9 bases. CDR1 is SGHRS, CDR2 YFSETQ, per germline. Losses at the gene ends were 6 bases for V and 3 bases for J; bases not matched to a gene: 6. CDR3 length equals 14 residues. The CDR3 protein is CASKGGGAEETQYF. The sequenced CDR3 bases are TGCGCCAGCAAAGGCGGGGGGGCCGAAGAGACC.

By its share, this clone is medium-sized. From the germline J gene comes the end of the CDR3, since the read stops 3 residues before it. The J gene is TRBJ1-1, the V gene TRBV19; TRBD1 might be the D (5 bases). The germline V gene encodes CDR1 LNHDA and CDR2 SQIVND (reference sequence). CDR3 length: 14 residues. Between the trimmed V and J ends, which lost 6 bases and 5 bases, there was a span of 16 bases. The CDR3 bases that were read are TGTGCCAGTAGAGTCGGCAGGGAGAAGACTGAA. This gives the protein CASRVGREKTE. The full-length CDR3 reads as CASRVGREKTEAFF.

This clone came up many times. The CDR3 end is not reached by the read, which stops 3 residues before it; the germline J gene fills it in. This chain connects TRBV7-3 to TRBJ2-7; unclear D gene. Germline V gives CDR1 SGHTA, CDR2 FQGTGA. Trimming took off 6 bases at V and 2 bases at J, with 5 bases between the two ends. This CDR3 spans 11 amino acids. CDR3 DNA, as far as it was read: TGTGCCAGCAGTCCCGCCTACGAG. Its translation: CASSPAYE. The entire CDR3 reads CASSPAYEQYF.

Many counts were recorded for this clone. The CDR3 end lies 3 residues beyond the end of the read and is filled in from the germline J gene. The rearrangement joins TRBV7-2 to TRBJ2-7, with 7 bases that match TRBD1. Unmatched junction bases numbered 9, after V lost 5 bases and J lost 5 bases. The CDR3 extends over 14 amino acids. Germline CDR1 reads SGHTA; CDR2 reads FQGNSA. This chain's CDR3 is CASSLTGFLHEQYF. The CDR3 bases that were read are TGTGCCAGCAGCCTGACAGGGTTTCTTCACGAG.

Concerning this clone: This probably arose from a read error, given a far larger clone one base away. Partial CDR3 DNA: TGTGCCAGCAGCTTATCTAGCGGTACAGATACG. Its protein product is CASSLSSGTDT. The whole CDR3 sequence reads CASSLSSGTDTQYF. The chain uses TRBV7-9 and TRBJ2-3; 7 nucleotides agree with TRBD2. The read terminates 3 residues ahead of where the CDR3 ends, so the germline J gene completes it. V lost 2 bases, J lost 3 bases, and 2 bases stayed unmatched. The length of the CDR3 is 14 residues. CDR1 SEHNR and CDR2 FQNEAQ come from the germline V gene (reference sequence).

This clone was picked up many times. The observed sequence ends 3 residues before the CDR3 terminus, with the missing tail filled in from the germline J gene. This chain connects TRBV5-5 to TRBJ2-3; 8 bases are a match to TRBD1. Per germline, CDR1 SGHKS and CDR2 YYEKEE (reference sequence). The CDR3 is 14 residues long. V lost 6 bases and J lost 0; bases outside the gene matches: 3. The CDR3: CASTGQGSTDTQYF. The DNA read from the CDR3 is TGTGCCAGCACTGGACAGGGAAGCACAGATACG. Combining the CDR3 with reference TRBV5-5 and TRBJ2-3 gives the whole variable domain DAGVTQSPTHLIKTRGQQVTLRCSPISGHKSVSWYQQVLGQGPQFIFQYYEKEERGRGNFPDRFSARQFPNYSSELNVNALLLGDSALYLCASTGQGSTDTQYFGPGTRLTVL.

There are many counts of this clone. With the read ending 3 residues before the CDR3 end, the germline J gene is used to fill in that end. The V call is TRBV5-4, the J call TRBJ2-5; D is perhaps TRBD1 (6 bases). CDR1 is SGHNT and CDR2 is YYREEE in the germline V gene (reference sequence). With 2 bases removed from V and 1 base from J, the gap between germline ends came to 12 bases. CDR3 size: 15 residues. The DNA read from the CDR3 is TGTGCCAGCAGCTTCGAGGGGGTTATCCAAGAGACC. Amino acids: CASSFEGVIQET. The full CDR3 protein reads CASSFEGVIQETQYF.

This clone has at least ten counts. The read comes to an end 3 residues before the CDR3 does, leaving the germline J gene to fill in the end. V and J are TRBV28 and TRBJ2-7; 9 nucleotides align to TRBD2. Germline-derived CDR1 and CDR2 are MDHEN and SYDVKM. The V segment lost 2 bases and the J segment 3 bases; nucleotides outside the gene matches: 5. CDR3 length: 15 residues. The CDR3 bases that were read are TGTGCCAGCAGTTTAGGGGGACTAGCCCACTACGAG. Translated, it gives CASSLGGLAHYE. The entire CDR3 protein reads CASSLGGLAHYEQYF.

This clone was found many times. The CDR3 is cut off 3 residues early in the read; its end comes from the germline J gene. This chain uses TRBV6-2 or TRBV6-3 with TRBJ2-7; no clear D gene. The CDR3 is 11 residues long. V lost 2 bases and J lost 6, with 5 bases in between. Germline V gene data show CDR1 as MNHEY and CDR2 as SVGEGT. CDR3 DNA (partial): TGTGCCAGCAGTTACCCTAGCGAG. Translated: CASSYPSE. The whole CDR3 sequence is CASSYPSEQYF.

This clone was counted at least ten times. The missing CDR3 end, 3 residues past where the read stops, is filled in from the germline J gene. V gene TRBV25-1 combines with J gene TRBJ1-2; possibly TRBD1 for D (6 bases). This CDR3 contains 15 residues. Germline loops: CDR1 MGHDK, CDR2 SYGVNS. The CDR3 region is CASSENGVGTRGYTF. The part of the CDR3 DNA that was read is TGTGCCAGCAGTGAAAACGGAGTAGGGACACGGGGC.

This clone was recorded at least ten times. With the read ending 3 residues before the CDR3 end, the germline J gene is used to fill in that end. The V and J genes are TRBV10-2 and TRBJ1-1; D is ambiguous. Germline lookup yields CDR1 WSHSY and CDR2 SAAADI. The ends were cut back, 3 bases at V and 2 bases at J, with 13 bases in the middle. The CDR3 spans 15 residues. Here the CDR3 reads CASSERWRANTEAFF. The part of the CDR3 DNA that was read is TGCGCCAGCAGTGAAAGGTGGAGGGCTAACACTGAA.

This clone was counted ten times or more. The read ends 3 residues before the CDR3 terminus; that terminus is restored from the germline J gene. This chain joins TRBV9 and TRBJ2-1, with 14 bases matching TRBD2. The V segment lost 3 bases and the J segment 7 bases; nucleotides outside the gene matches: 9. This CDR3 has 17 amino acids. From germline, CDR1 is SGDLS and CDR2 YYNGEE. The covered CDR3 bases are TGTGCCAGCAGCGAGGGACTAGCGGGAGTACAAGGGAATGAG. Protein: CASSEGLAGVQGNE. The whole CDR3 protein reads CASSEGLAGVQGNEQFF.

There are many counts of this clone. The DNA ends 3 residues before the CDR3 does, and the rest of the CDR3 is filled in from the germline J gene. The chain links TRBV7-2 to TRBJ2-5, with TRBD1 matching over 7 bases. The germline gives CDR1 SGHTA, CDR2 FQGNSA. The CDR3 extends over 14 amino acids. V shed 2 bases and J 4 bases; nucleotides not matched to a gene: 4. CDR3 sequence reads: CASSLNRGVETQYF. The part of the CDR3 DNA that was read is TGTGCCAGCAGCTTAAACAGGGGCGTAGAGACC.

This clone was counted ten times or more. The read stops 3 residues short of the end of the CDR3; the missing end is completed from the germline J gene. This chain connects TRBV18 to TRBJ1-1; the D is unclear. The CDR3 loop spans 15 amino acids. The V end lost 2 bases, the J end lost 3 bases, and 13 bases lay between the germline ends. CDR1 is KGHSH, CDR2 LQKENI, per germline. CDR3 bases read: TGTGCCAGCTCACCAATTCAAGGGTTGGACACTGAA. Encoded protein: CASSPIQGLDTE. The entire CDR3 is CASSPIQGLDTEAFF.

Ten or more counts support this clone. The CDR3 is CASSLYSGSSYNEQFF. CDR3 DNA, as far as it was read: TGTGCCAGCAGCTTGTATAGCGGGAGCTCCTACAATGAG. The rearrangement links TRBV5-4 to TRBJ2-1; the match to TRBD2 covers 9 bases. The read terminates 3 residues before the CDR3 end, so the remaining end is supplied by the germline J gene. The CDR3 extends over 16 amino acids. Germline CDR1 is SGHNT and CDR2 is YYREEE (reference sequence). Unmatched junction bases numbered 2, after V lost 1 base and J lost 0 bases.

This clone is medium-sized in the sample. Read sequence stops 3 residues before the CDR3 end, and the germline J gene provides the missing end. V and J are TRBV7-7 and TRBJ2-5; no definite D call. Germline assignment: CDR1 SSHAT and CDR2 FNYEAQ (reference sequence). CDR3 length: 13 amino acids. Trimming shortened V by 6 bases and J by 5 bases, and 13 bases separated the two germline ends. The CDR3 bases that were read are TGTGCCAGCAGTCCTACTAATGTTGAGACC. Its protein product is CASSPTNVET. The whole CDR3 sequence reads CASSPTNVETQYF.

This clone has at least ten counts. Incomplete CDR3 DNA: TGTGCCAGCAGCTCCTTCCAGGGGGATGGC. Translation gives CASSSFQGDG. The entire CDR3 protein is CASSSFQGDGYTF. The chain joins TRBV14 to TRBJ1-2, with 7 positions matching TRBD1. The read stops 3 residues short of the end of the CDR3; the missing end is completed from the germline J gene. Trimming at V came to 5 bases and at J to 6 bases, leaving 6 bases not matched to a gene. The CDR3 runs 13 residues. From germline, CDR1 is SGHDN and CDR2 FVKESK. Using reference TRBV14 and TRBJ1-2 for the parts outside the CDR3, the full variable domain is EAGVTQFPSHSVIEKGQTVTLRCDPISGHDNLYWYRRVMGKEIKFLLHFVKESKQDESGMPNNRFLAERTGGTYSTLKVQPAELEDSGVYFCASSSFQGDGYTFGSGTRLTVV.

In this sample, this clone turned up many times. Read data end 3 residues before the CDR3 end; the end is taken from the germline J gene. The rearrangement links TRBV7-8 to TRBJ2-3, with TRBD2 identical over 8 bases. Unmatched junction bases numbered 7, after V lost 7 bases and J lost 4 bases. The CDR3 consists of 14 residues. The germline gives CDR1 SGHVS, CDR2 FQNEAQ. The sequenced part of the CDR3 DNA is TGTGCCAGCATGAGGACTAGCTTCGCAGATACG. It codes for CASMRTSFADT. The whole CDR3 reads CASMRTSFADTQYF.

This clone was recorded many times. The read terminates 3 residues before the CDR3 end, so the remaining end is supplied by the germline J gene. The chain has TRBV2 and TRBJ1-4; D is uncertain. Between the trimmed V and J ends, which lost 6 bases and 0 bases, there was a span of 11 bases. This CDR3 is 15 amino acids long. CDR1 SNHLY and CDR2 FYNNEI come from the germline V gene. The CDR3 spells CASSRGGPTNEKLFF. The sequenced CDR3 bases are TGTGCCAGCAGCCGGGGAGGCCCAACTAATGAAAAA.

This clone has a count of ten or more. The read terminates 3 residues ahead of where the CDR3 ends, so the germline J gene completes it. This sequence joins TRBV29-1 and TRBJ2-2; D uncertain. This CDR3 spans 13 amino acids. Trimming removed 7 bases at V and 5 bases at J, with 14 bases between. CDR1 SQVTM and CDR2 ANQGSEA come from the germline V gene. CDR3 sequence: CSGEVERTGELFF. The part of the CDR3 DNA that was read is TGCAGCGGTGAGGTCGAACGGACCGGGGAG.